This paragraph reports one T cell receptor (beta chain). This clone was observed a few times. Its antigen has not been determined. Base qualities were left out, and no much larger clone turns up one base away. Reading from cysteine to phenylalanine, the CDR3 counts 16 amino acids. Here the CDR3 DNA is all that survives: 48 bases in frame from base 1. V is trimmed back by 2 bases and J by 5 bases, and the junction contains 4 bases that no gene match accounts for. CDR1 and CDR2 are drawn from the germline V gene: LGHNT, FRNRAP. The sample is drawn from a study of blood T cell repertoires in COVID-19 (dated by TCRdb to 2020 to 2021). The study in broad terms: Samples covering the acute and convalescent phases of COVID-19 were provided by collaborators in the United States, Italy and Spain. The prospective study material was composed of cDNA or gDNA derived from T cells, B-cell-depleted T cells, or PBMCs. The dataset comprised deeply sampled blood TCRbeta repertoires from subjects exposed to, actively infected with, or recovered from COVID-19. A freely available public database, intended as a resource for researchers studying the immune response to SARS-CoV-2, is where the repertoires were released. Samples came from the ongoing ImmuneRACE study (first 160 participants) plus 1,254 subjects from 6 global collaborators. Sample metadata almost always included a de-identified subject ID, COVID-19 status, age in years and sex. HLA class I and class II types, where available, came from metadata supplied by the sample provider rather than from assay-based typing. Findings and caveats that apply to the study as a whole: The amount of clinical and demographic metadata varied by source and participant and was provided uncurated.

The immunoSEQ Assay, a bias-controlled multiplex PCR, was used to amplify TCRbeta CDR3 regions from genomic DNA. From the authors' description of their analysis: Within the assay, amplification of reference gene primers was used to estimate how many nucleated cells each sample contained. Sequence reads were collapsed and filtered to measure the absolute abundance of every unique TCRbeta CDR3 rearrangement. For each sample, productive Simpson clonality was calculated as the square root of Simpson's diversity index across productive rearrangements. TCRdb stores this immuneACCESS table with in-frame sequences only. Part of the clones is absent; in the studies checked, under half of the shortfall reflects unresolved V genes, and no reason is known for the rest. That table supplies the V and J calls and clone size; D and trimming were determined from the DNA. Present in this sample are roughly 500,000 clones, approximately 83% of which were seen just once. In total, the top ten clones hold approximately 2.9% of the sample.

Whole blood was collected in K2EDTA tubes by collaborating institutions according to the institutions' own protocols. For TCRbeta analysis, collaborator samples were shipped as frozen whole blood, as isolated PBMCs, or as DNA extracted from either sample type. The source material was peripheral blood. The chain links TRBV12-5 with TRBJ2-2, with TRBD2 matching 11 junction bases. The sequence derives from a human donor in a cohort sampled during active COVID-19. The CDR3 loop reads CASGLNPSGRTGELFF. Read as DNA, the sequence is TGTGCTAGTGGTTTGAATCCTAGCGGGAGGACCGGGGAGCTGTTTTTT.